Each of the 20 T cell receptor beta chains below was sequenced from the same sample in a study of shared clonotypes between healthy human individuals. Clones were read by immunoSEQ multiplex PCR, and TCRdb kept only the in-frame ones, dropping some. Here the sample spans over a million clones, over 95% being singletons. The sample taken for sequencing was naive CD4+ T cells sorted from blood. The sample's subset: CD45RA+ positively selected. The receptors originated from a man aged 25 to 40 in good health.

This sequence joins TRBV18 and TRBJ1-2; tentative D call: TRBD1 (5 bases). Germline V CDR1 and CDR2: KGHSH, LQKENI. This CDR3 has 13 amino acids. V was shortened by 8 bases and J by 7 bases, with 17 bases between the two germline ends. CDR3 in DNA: TGTGCCAGCATAAACGACCGTAGGGGTGGCTACACCTTC. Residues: CASINDRRGGYTF.

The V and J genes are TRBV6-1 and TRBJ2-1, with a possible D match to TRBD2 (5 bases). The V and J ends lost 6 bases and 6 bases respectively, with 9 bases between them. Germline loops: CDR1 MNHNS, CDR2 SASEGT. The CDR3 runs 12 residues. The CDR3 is CASSLGINEQFF. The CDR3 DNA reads TGTGCCAGCAGCCTCGGGATCAATGAGCAGTTCTTC.

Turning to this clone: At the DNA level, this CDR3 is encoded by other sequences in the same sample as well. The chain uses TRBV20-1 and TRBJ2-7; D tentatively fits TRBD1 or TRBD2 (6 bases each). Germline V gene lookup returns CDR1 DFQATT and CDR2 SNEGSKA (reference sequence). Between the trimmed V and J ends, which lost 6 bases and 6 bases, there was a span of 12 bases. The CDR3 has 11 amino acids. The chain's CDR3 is CSARGRSEQYF. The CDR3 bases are TGCAGTGCGAGGGGGAGGTCCGAGCAGTACTTC.

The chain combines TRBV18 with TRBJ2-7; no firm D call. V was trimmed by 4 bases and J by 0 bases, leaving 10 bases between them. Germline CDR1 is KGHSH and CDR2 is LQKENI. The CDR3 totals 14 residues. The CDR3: CASSLVRSSYEQYF. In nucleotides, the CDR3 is TGTGCCAGCTCACTGGTACGGAGCTCCTACGAGCAGTACTTC.

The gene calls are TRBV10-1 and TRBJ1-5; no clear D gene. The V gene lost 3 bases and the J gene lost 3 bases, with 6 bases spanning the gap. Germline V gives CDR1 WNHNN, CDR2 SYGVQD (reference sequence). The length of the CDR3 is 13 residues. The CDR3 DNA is TGCGCCAGCAGTGACAACCTCAATCAGCCCCAGCATTTT. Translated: CASSDNLNQPQHF.

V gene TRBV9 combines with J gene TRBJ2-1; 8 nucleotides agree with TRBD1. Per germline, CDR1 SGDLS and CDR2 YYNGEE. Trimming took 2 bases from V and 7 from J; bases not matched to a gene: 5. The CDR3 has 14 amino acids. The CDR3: CASSVTGELNEQFF. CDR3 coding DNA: TGTGCCAGCAGCGTGACAGGGGAGTTGAATGAGCAGTTCTTC.

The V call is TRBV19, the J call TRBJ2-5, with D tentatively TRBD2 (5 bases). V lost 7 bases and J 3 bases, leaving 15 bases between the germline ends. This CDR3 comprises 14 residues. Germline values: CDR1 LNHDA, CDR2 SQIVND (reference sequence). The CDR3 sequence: CASTGKGLEETQYF. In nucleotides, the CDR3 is TGTGCCAGTACCGGAAAAGGACTGGAAGAGACCCAGTACTTC.

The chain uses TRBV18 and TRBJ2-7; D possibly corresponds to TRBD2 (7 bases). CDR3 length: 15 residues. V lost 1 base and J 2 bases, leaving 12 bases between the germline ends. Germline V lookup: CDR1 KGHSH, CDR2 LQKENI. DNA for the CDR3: TGTGCCAGCTCACCACGCGGGGGCGGCCCCTACGAGCAGTACTTC. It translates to CASSPRGGGPYEQYF.

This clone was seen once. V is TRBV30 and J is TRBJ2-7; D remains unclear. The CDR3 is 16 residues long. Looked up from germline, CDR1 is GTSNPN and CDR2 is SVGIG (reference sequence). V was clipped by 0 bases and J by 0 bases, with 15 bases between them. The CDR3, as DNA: TGTGCCTGGAGTGTACCCCCTACAGTAGGCTCCTACGAGCAGTACTTC. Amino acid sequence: CAWSVPPTVGSYEQYF.

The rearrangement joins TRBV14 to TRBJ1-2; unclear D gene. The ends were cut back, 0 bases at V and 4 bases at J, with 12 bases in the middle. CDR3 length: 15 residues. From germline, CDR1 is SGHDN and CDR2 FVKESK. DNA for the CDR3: TGTGCCAGCAGCCAAGACCTGGGCCTCGGCTATGGCTACACCTTC. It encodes CASSQDLGLGYGYTF.

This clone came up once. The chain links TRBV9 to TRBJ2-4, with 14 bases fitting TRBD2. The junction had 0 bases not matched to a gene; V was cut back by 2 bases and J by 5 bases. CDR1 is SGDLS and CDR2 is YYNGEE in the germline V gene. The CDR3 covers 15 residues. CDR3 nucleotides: TGTGCCAGCAGCGTGGGACTAGCGGGAGAAAACATTCAGTACTTC. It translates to CASSVGLAGENIQYF.

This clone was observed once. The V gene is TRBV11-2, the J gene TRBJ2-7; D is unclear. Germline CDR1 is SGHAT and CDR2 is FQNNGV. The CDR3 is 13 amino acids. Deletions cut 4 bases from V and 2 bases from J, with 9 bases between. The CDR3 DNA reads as TGTGCCAGCAGCTCCCCCACCCCCTACGAGCAGTACTTC. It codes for CASSSPTPYEQYF.

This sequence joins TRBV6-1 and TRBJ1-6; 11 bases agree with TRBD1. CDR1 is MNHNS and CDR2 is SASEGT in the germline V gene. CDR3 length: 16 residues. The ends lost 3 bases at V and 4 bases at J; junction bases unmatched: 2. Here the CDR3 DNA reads TGTGCCAGCAGTGACGGACAGGGGGCGTATAATTCACCCCTCCACTTT. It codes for CASSDGQGAYNSPLHF.

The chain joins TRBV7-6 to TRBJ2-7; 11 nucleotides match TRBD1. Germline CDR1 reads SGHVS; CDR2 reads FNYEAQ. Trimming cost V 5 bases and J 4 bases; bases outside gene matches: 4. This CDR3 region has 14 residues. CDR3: CASSQGQGAYEQYF. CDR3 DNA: TGTGCCAGCAGCCAAGGACAGGGGGCTTACGAGCAGTACTTC. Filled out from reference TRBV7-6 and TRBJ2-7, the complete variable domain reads GAGVSQSPRYKVTKRGQDVALRCDPISGHVSLYWYRQALGQGPEFLTYFNYEAQQDKSGLPNDRFSAERPEGSISTLTIQRTEQRDSAMYRCASSQGQGAYEQYFGPGTRLTVT.

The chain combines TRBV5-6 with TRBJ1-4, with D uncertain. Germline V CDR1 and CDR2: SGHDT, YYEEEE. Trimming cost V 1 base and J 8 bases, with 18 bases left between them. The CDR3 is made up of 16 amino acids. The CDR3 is CASSLYLSIRGEKLFF. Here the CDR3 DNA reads TGTGCCAGCAGCTTGTATTTGTCTATTCGTGGAGAAAAACTGTTTTTT.

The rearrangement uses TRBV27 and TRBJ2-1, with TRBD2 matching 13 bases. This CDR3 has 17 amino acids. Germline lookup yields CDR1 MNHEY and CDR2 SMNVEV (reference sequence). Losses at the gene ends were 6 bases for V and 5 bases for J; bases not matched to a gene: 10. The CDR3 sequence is CASRGLAGSRLNNEQFF. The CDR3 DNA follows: TGTGCCAGCAGGGGACTAGCGGGGTCACGATTGAACAATGAGCAGTTCTTC.

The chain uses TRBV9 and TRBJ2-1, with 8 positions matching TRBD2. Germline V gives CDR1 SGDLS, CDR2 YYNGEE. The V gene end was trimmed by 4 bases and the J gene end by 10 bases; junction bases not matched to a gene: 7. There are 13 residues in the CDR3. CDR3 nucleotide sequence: TGTGCCAGCAGCCTAAGACTAGCGAGCGAGCAGTTCTTC. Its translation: CASSLRLASEQFF.

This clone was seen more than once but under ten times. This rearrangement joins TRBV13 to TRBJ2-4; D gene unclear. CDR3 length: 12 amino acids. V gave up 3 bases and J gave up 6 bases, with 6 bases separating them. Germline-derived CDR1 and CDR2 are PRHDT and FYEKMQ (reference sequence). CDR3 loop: CASSFIRNIQYF. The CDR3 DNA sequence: TGTGCCAGCAGCTTCATTCGAAACATTCAGTACTTC.

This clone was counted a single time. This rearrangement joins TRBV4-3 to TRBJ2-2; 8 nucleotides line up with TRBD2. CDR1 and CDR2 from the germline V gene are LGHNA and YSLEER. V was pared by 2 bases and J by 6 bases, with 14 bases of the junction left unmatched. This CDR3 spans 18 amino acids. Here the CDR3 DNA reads TGCGCCAGCAGCCAACTGGGGGGAGGGACTAGAGTGTCCGGGGAGCTGTTTTTT. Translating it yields CASSQLGGGTRVSGELFF.

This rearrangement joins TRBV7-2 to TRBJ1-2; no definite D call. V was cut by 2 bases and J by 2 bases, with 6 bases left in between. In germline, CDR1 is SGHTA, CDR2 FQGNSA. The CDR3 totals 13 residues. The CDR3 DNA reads TGTGCCAGCAGCTTAAAGGGAAACTATGGCTACACCTTC. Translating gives CASSLKGNYGYTF.